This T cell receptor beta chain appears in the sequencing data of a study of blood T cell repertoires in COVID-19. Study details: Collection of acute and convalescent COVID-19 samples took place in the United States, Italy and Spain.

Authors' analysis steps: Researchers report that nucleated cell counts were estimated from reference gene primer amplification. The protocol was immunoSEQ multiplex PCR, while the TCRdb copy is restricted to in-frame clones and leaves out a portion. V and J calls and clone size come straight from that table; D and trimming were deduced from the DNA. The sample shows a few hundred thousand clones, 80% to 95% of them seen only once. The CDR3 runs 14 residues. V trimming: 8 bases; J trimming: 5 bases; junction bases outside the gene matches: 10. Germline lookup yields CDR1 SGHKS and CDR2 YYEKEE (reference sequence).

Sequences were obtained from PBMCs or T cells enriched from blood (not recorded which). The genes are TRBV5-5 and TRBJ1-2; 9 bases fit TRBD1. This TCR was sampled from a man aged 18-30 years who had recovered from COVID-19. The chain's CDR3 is CASLPGQGWYGYTF. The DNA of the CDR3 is TGTGCCAGTCTACCGGGACAGGGATGGTATGGCTACACCTTC.